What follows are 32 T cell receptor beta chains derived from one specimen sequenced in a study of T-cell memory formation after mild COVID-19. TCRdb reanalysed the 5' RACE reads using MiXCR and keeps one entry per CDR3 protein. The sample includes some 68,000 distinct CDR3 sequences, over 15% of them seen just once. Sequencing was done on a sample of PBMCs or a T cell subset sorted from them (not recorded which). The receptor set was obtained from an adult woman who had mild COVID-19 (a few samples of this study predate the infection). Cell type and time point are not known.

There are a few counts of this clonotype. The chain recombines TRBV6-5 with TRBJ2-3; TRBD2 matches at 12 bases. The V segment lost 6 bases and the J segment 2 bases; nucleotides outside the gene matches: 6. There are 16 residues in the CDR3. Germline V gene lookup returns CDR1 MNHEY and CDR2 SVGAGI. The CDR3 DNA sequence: TGTGCCAGCAGCCAACTAGCGGGAGGTGTCACAGATACGCAGTATTTT. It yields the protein CASSQLAGGVTDTQYF.

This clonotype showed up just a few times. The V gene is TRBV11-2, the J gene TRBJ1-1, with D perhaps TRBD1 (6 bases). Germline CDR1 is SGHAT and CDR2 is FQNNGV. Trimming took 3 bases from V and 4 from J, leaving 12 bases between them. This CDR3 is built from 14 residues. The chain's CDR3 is CASSLGGLATEAFF. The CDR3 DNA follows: TGTGCCAGCAGCTTGGGGGGGCTGGCCACTGAAGCTTTCTTT.

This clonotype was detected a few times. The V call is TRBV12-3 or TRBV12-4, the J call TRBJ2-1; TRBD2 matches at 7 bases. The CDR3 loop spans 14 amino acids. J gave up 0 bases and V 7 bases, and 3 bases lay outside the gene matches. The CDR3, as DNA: TGTGCCAGCACGGGGGGTCTCTCCTACAATGAGCAGTTCTTC. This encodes CASTGGLSYNEQFF.

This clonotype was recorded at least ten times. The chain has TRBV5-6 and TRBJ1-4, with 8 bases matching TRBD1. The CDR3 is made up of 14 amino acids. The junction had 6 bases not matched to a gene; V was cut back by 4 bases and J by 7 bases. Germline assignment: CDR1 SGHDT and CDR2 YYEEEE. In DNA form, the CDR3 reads TGTGCCAGCAGCCACGGGACAGGCATTGAAAAACTGTTTTTT. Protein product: CASSHGTGIEKLFF.

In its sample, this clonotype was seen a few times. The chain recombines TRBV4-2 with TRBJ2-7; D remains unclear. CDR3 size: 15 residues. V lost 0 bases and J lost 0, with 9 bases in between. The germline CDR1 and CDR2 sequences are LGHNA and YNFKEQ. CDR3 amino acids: CASSQEGSNSYEQYF. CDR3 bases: TGTGCCAGCAGCCAAGAGGGGTCGAACTCCTACGAGCAGTACTTC.

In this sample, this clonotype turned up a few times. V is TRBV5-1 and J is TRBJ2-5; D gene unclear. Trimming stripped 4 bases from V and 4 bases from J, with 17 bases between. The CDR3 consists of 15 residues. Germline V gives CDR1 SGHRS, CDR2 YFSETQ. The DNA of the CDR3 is TGCGCCAGCAGCCCGGATTTTGGTTTGGGAGAGACCCAGTACTTC. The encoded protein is CASSPDFGLGETQYF.

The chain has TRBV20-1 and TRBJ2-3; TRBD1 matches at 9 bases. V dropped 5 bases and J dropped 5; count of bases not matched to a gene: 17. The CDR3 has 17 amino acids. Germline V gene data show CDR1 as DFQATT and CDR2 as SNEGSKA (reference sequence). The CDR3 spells CSAGGRFWTGEEDTQYF. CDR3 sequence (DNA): TGCAGTGCTGGAGGGCGGTTTTGGACAGGGGAGGAAGATACGCAGTATTTT.

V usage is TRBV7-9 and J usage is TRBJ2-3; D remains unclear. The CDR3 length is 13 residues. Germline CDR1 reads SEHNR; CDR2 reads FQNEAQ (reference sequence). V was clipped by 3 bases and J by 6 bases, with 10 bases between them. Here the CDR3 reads CASSFLVADTQYF. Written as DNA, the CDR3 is TGTGCCAGCAGCTTTTTAGTGGCGGATACGCAGTATTTT.

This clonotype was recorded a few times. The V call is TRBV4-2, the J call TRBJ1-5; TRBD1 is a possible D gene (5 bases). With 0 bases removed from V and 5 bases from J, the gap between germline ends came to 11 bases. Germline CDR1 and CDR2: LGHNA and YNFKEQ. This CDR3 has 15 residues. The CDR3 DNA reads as TGTGCCAGCAGCCAAGACGCCCCGGGGGATCAGCCCCAGCATTTT. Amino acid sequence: CASSQDAPGDQPQHF.

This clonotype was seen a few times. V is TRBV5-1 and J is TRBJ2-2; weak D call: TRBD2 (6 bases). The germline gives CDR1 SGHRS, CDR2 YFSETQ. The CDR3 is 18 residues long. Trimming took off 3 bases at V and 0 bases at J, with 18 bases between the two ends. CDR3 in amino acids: CASSSIAGGETNTGELFF. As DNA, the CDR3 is TGCGCCAGCAGCTCCATTGCAGGCGGGGAGACGAACACCGGGGAGCTGTTTTTT. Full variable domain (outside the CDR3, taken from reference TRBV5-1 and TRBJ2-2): KAGVTQTPRYLIKTRGQQVTLSCSPISGHRSVSWYQQTPGQGLQFLFEYFSETQRNKGNFPGRFSGRQFSNSRSEMNVSTLELGDSALYLCASSSIAGGETNTGELFFGEGSRLTVL.

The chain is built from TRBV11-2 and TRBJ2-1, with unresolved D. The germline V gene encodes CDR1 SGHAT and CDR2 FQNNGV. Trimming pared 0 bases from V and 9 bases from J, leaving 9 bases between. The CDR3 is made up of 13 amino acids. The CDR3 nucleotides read TGTGCCAGCAGCTTAGAGAATTGGAGTGAGCAGTTCTTC. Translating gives CASSLENWSEQFF.

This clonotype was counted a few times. Written as DNA, the CDR3 is TGTGCCAGCAGCTTATCGGTGAGCCACGAGCAGTACTTC. Amino acid sequence: CASSLSVSHEQYF. J is TRBJ2-7 and V is TRBV7-6; D unresolved. The CDR3 contains 13 residues. Germline loops: CDR1 SGHVS, CDR2 FNYEAQ. Trimming pared 2 bases from V and 5 bases from J, leaving 10 bases between. The full variable domain, its missing parts supplied by reference TRBV7-6 and TRBJ2-7, is GAGVSQSPRYKVTKRGQDVALRCDPISGHVSLYWYRQALGQGPEFLTYFNYEAQQDKSGLPNDRFSAERPEGSISTLTIQRTEQRDSAMYRCASSLSVSHEQYFGPGTRLTVT.

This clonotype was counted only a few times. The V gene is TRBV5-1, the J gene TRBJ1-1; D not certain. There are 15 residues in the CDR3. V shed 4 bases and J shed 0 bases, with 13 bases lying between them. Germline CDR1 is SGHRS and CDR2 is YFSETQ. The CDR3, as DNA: TGCGCCAGCAGCCAGCTCACACGCATGAACACTGAAGCTTTCTTT. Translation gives CASSQLTRMNTEAFF.

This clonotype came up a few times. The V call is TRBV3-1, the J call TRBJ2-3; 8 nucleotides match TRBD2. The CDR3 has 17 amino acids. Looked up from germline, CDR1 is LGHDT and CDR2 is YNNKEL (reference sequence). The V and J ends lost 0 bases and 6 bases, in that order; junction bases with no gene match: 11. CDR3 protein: CASSQDDSGAPVDTQYF. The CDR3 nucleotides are TGTGCCAGCAGCCAAGATGATAGCGGGGCTCCGGTTGATACGCAGTATTTT.

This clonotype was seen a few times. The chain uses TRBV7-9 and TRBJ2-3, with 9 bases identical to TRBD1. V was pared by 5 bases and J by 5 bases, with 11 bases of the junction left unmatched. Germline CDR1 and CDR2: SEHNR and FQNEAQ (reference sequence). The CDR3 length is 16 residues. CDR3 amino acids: CASSGPGQGFGDTQYF. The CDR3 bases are TGTGCCAGCAGCGGCCCGGGACAGGGTTTTGGAGATACGCAGTATTTT.

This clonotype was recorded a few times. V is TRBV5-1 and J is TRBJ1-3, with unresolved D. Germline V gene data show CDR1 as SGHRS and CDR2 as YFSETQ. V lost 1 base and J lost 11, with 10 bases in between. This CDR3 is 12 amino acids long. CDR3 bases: TGCGCCAGCAGCTTGACCGGCGGGTCCATATATTTT. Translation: CASSLTGGSIYF.

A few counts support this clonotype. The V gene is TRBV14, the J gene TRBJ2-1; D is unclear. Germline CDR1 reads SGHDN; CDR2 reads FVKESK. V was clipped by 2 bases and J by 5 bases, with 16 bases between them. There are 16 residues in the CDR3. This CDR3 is CASSQTPAQMHNEQFF. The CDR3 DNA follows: TGTGCCAGCAGCCAAACCCCGGCACAAATGCACAATGAGCAGTTCTTC.

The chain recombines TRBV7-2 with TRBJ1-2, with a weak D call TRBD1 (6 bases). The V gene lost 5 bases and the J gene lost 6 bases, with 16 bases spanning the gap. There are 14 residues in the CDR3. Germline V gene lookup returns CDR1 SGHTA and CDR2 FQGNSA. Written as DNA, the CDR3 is TGTGCCAGCAGCCCCTGGGGGGGCCCGGATGGCTACACCTTC. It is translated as CASSPWGGPDGYTF.

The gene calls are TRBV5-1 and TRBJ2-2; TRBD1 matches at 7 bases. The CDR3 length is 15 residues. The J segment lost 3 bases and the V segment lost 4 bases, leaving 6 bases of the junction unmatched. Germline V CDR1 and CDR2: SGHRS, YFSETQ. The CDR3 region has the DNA TGCGCCAGCAGCCCGCGACAGGGAGACACCGGGGAGCTGTTTTTT. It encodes CASSPRQGDTGELFF.

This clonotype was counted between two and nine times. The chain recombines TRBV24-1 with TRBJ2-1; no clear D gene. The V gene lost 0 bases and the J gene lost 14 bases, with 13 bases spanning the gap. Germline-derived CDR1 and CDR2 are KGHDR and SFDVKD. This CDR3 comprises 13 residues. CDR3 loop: CATSDLKFGWKFF. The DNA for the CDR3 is TGTGCCACCAGTGATTTGAAATTCGGTTGGAAGTTCTTC.

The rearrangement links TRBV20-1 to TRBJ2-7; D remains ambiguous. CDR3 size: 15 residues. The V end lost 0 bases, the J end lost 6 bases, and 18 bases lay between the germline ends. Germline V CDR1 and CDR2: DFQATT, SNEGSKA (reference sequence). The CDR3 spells CSARDMDGRAGEQYF. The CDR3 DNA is TGCAGTGCTAGAGATATGGATGGACGGGCTGGCGAGCAGTACTTC.

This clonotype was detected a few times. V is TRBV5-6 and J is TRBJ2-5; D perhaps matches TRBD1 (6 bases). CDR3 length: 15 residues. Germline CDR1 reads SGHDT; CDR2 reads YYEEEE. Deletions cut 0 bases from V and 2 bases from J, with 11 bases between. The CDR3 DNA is TGTGCCAGCAGCTTGGAGGGACAAGTACAAGAGACCCAGTACTTC. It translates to CASSLEGQVQETQYF.

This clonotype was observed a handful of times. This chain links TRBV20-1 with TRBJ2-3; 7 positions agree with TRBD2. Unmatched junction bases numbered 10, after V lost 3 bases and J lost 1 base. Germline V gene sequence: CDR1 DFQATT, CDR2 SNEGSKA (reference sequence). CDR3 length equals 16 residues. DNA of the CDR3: TGCAGTGCTAGCTTCCCGACTAGCCTTGGCACAGATACGCAGTATTTT. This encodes CSASFPTSLGTDTQYF.

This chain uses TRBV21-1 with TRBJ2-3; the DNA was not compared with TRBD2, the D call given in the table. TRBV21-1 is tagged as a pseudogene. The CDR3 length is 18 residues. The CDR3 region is CASSKEEVAGPSTDTQYF. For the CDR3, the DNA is TGTGCCAGCAGCAAAGAAGAGGTAGCGGGGCCTAGCACAGATACGCAGTATTTT.

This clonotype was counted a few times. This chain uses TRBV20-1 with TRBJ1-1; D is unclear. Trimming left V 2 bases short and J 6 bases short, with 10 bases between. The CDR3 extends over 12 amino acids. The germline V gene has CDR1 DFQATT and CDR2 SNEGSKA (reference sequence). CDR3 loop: CSARRTVPEAFF. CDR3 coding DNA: TGCAGTGCTAGAAGGACGGTCCCTGAAGCTTTCTTT.

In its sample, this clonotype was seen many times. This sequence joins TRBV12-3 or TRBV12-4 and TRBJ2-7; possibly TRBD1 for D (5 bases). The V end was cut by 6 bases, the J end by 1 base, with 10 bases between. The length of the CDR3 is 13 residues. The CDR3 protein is CASSPDRSYEQYF. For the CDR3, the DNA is TGTGCCAGCAGCCCAGACAGATCCTACGAGCAGTACTTC.

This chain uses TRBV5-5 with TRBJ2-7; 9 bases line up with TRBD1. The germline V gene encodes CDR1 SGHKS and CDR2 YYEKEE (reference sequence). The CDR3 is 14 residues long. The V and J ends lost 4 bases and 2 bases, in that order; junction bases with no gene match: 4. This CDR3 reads CASSHGTGTYEQYF. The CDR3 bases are TGTGCCAGCAGCCACGGGACAGGGACCTACGAGCAGTACTTC.

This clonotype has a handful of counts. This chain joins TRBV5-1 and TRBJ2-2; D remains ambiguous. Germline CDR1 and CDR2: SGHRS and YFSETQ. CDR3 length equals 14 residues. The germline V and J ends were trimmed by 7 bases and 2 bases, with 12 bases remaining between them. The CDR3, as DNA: TGCGCCAGCTCCCGCACGGCCAACACCGGGGAGCTGTTTTTT. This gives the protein CASSRTANTGELFF.

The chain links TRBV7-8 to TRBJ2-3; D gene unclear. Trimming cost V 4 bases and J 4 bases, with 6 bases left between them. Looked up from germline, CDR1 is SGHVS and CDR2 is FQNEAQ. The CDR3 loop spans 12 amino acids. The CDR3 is CASSYGPDTQYF. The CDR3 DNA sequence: TGTGCCAGCAGCTACGGGCCAGATACGCAGTATTTT. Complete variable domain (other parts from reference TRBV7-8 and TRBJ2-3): GAGVSQSPRYKVAKRGQDVALRCDPISGHVSLFWYQQALGQGPEFLTYFQNEAQLDKSGLPSDRFFAERPEGSVSTLKIQRTQQEDSAVYLCASSYGPDTQYFGPGTRLTVL.

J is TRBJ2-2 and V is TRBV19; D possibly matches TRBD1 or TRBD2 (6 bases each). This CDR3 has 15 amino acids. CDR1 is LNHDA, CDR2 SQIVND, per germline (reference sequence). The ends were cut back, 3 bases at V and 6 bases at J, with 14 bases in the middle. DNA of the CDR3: TGTGCCAGTAGTATGGAGGCGGAGGGGGCCGGGGAGCTGTTTTTT. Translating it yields CASSMEAEGAGELFF.

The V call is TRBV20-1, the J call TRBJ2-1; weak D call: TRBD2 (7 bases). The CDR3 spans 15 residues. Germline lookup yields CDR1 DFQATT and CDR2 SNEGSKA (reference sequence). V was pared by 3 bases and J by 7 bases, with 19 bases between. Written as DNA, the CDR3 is TGCAGTGCTAGTACTCCGGGGGGCGCAGGGAATGAGCAGTTCTTC. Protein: CSASTPGGAGNEQFF.

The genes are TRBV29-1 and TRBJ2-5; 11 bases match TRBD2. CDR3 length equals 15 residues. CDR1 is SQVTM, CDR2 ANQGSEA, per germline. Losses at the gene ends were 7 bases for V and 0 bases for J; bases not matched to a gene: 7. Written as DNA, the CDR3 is TGCAGCGGGATCCAGGGACTAGCGGACCAAGAGACCCAGTACTTC. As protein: CSGIQGLADQETQYF.